Below are 9 T cell receptor beta chains sequenced from a single sample in a study. Adaptor-ligated barcode primers were used to amplify TRBV12-4/TRBJ1-2 clonotypes. TCRdb re-called the multiplex PCR reads through MiXCR, storing one row per CDR3 protein. This sample has 450 to 600 distinct CDR3 sequences, with about 4.6% found just once. The sequencing sample was made of naive CD4+ T cells sorted from blood. As for subset: naive CD4+ T cells, CD4+CD45RA+CD25-. The receptor source for this set is a female donor with breast cancer.

By proportion, this clonotype is large (0.1 to 1%). CDR3 nucleotide sequence: TGTGCCAGCACCAGGGACAGGGTCTATGGCTACACCTTC. Translating gives CASTRDRVYGYTF. The rearrangement joins TRBV12-3 or TRBV12-4 to TRBJ1-2; 9 positions agree with TRBD1. The trim removed 7 bases at V and 4 bases at J, leaving 4 bases unmatched. This CDR3 is built from 13 residues.

This clonotype appeared a few times. An end of the junction does not agree with germline; a read error may underlie this. The chain employs TRBV12-5 and TRBJ1-2, with 8 bases lining up with TRBD1. The CDR3 runs 14 residues. Germline V gene sequence: CDR1 LGHNT, CDR2 FRNRAP. The CDR3 here is CASGTSGTGYGYTF. The CDR3 DNA follows: TGCGCTAGTGGTACCAGCGGGACAGGATATGGCTACACCTTC.

Relative to its sample, this clonotype is large (0.1 to 1%). This chain joins TRBV12-3 or TRBV12-4 and TRBJ1-2, with D unclear. V lost 3 bases and J lost 4, with 9 bases in between. The CDR3 loop spans 13 amino acids. The chain's CDR3 is CASSFEGVYGYTF. For the CDR3, the DNA is TGTGCCAGCAGTTTCGAGGGCGTCTATGGCTACACCTTC.

By share of the sample, this clonotype is large (0.1 to 1%). This chain uses TRBV12-3 or TRBV12-4 with TRBJ1-2; D possibly corresponds to TRBD1 (6 bases). The CDR3 spans 16 residues. The ends were cut back, 7 bases at V and 8 bases at J, with 26 bases in the middle. The CDR3 spells CASNPLAQGVSAGYTF. CDR3 coding DNA: TGTGCCAGCAATCCTTTAGCACAGGGAGTTTCCGCCGGCTACACCTTC.

This clonotype is categorized as large. The V gene is TRBV12-3 or TRBV12-4, the J gene TRBJ1-2; D may be TRBD1 (5 bases). V lost 6 bases, J lost 3 bases, and 11 bases lay in between. CDR3 length: 13 residues. The CDR3 loop is CASRAGTHYGYTF. DNA for the CDR3: TGTGCCAGCAGGGCCGGGACGCACTATGGCTACACCTTC.

This clonotype is judged large. The chain links TRBV12-5 to TRBJ1-2, with unresolved D. CDR3 length: 14 residues. V was trimmed by 6 bases and J by 2 bases, leaving 13 bases between them. CDR1 is LGHNT, CDR2 FRNRAP, per germline. The CDR3 reads CASGYSDGNYGYTF. DNA of the CDR3: TGTGCTAGTGGCTACTCCGACGGGAACTATGGCTACACCTTC.

This clonotype qualifies as large (0.1 to 1%). This chain links TRBV12-3 or TRBV12-4 with TRBJ1-2; no definite D call. V lost 5 bases and J 4 bases, leaving 8 bases between the germline ends. CDR3 length equals 12 residues. The CDR3 coding sequence is TGTGCCAGCAGTGCCGCCGTCTATGGCTACACCTTC. Its protein is CASSAAVYGYTF.

By share of the sample, this clonotype is medium-sized (0.01 to 0.1%). The chain links TRBV12-3 or TRBV12-4 to TRBJ1-2; 9 nucleotides line up with TRBD1. The V gene end was trimmed by 5 bases and the J gene end by 7 bases; junction bases not matched to a gene: 5. The CDR3 spans 13 residues. The CDR3 is CASSAGTGSGYTF. The CDR3 DNA sequence: TGTGCCAGCAGTGCCGGGACAGGGTCTGGCTACACCTTC.

Of note for this clonotype: Just one base apart from a much larger clone, this may be a read error. The chain couples TRBV12-3 or TRBV12-4 to TRBJ1-2; D not resolved. The CDR3 is made up of 12 amino acids. The CDR3 DNA follows: TGTGCCTGCAGTCCAGGCGAGTTTGGCTACACCTTC. Its translation is CACSPGEFGYTF.